This T cell receptor beta chain appears in the sequencing data of a study of T cell changes during pregnancy in multiple sclerosis. V was clipped by 6 bases and J by 4 bases, with 10 bases between them. Germline V gene lookup returns CDR1 MNHEY and CDR2 SVGAGI. The CDR3 has 13 amino acids. The repertoire was sequenced with immunoSEQ multiplex PCR; TCRdb's copy has only in-frame clones and lacks some. The sample lists approximately 60,000 clones, roughly 92% occurring once. This rearrangement joins TRBV6-5 to TRBJ2-1; maybe TRBD2 (5 bases). The sample here was CD8+ T cells from peripheral blood mononuclear cells, taken in the second trimester of pregnancy. This TCR derives from a female donor with multiple sclerosis, enrolled in a pregnancy study. CDR3 protein: CASSPGKYNEQFF. The DNA of the CDR3 is TGTGCCAGCAGCCCCGGGAAGTACAATGAGCAGTTCTTC.